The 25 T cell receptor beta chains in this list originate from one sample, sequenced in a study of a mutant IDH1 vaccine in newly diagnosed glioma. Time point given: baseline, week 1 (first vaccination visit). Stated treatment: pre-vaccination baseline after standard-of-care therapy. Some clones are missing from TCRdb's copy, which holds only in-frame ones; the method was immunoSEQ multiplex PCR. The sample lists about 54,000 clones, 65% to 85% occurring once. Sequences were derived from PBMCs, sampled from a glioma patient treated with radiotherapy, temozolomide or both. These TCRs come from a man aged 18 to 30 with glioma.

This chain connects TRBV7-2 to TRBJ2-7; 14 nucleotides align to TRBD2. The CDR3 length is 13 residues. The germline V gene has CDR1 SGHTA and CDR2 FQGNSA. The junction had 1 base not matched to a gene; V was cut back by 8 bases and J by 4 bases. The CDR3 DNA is TGTGCCAGCGGGACTAGCGGGGGTTACGAGCAGTACTTC. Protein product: CASGTSGGYEQYF.

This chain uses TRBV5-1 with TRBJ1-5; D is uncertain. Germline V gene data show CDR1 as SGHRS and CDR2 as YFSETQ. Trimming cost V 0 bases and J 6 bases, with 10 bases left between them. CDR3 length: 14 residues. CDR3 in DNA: TGCGCCAGCAGCTTGGGTACAGAAAGTCAGCCCCAGCATTTT. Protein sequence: CASSLGTESQPQHF.

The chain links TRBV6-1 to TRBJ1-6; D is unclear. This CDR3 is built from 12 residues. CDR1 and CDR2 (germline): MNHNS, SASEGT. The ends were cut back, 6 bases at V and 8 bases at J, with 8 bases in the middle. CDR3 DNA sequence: TGTGCCAGCAGCGACGTCCATTCACCCCTCCACTTT. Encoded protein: CASSDVHSPLHF.

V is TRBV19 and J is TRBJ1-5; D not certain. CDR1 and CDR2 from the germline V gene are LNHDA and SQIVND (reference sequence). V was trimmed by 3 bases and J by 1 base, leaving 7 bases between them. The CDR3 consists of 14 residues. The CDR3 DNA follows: TGTGCCAGTAGTATTTCCCTGAGCAATCAGCCCCAGCATTTT. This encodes CASSISLSNQPQHF.

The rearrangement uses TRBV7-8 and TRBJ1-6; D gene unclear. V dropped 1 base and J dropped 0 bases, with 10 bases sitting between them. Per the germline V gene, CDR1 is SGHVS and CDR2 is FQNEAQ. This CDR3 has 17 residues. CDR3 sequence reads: CASSLESQSSYNSPLHF. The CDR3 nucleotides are TGTGCCAGCAGCTTAGAATCCCAGAGCTCCTATAATTCACCCCTCCACTTT. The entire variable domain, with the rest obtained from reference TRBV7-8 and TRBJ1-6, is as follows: GAGVSQSPRYKVAKRGQDVALRCDPISGHVSLFWYQQALGQGPEFLTYFQNEAQLDKSGLPSDRFFAERPEGSVSTLKIQRTQQEDSAVYLCASSLESQSSYNSPLHFGNGTRLTVT.

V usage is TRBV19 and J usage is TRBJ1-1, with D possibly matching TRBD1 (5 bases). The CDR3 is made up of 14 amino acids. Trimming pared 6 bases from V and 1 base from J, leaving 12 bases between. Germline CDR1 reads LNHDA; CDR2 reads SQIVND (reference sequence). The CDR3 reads CASRPGTPNTEAFF. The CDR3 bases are TGTGCCAGTAGACCCGGGACCCCGAACACTGAAGCTTTCTTT.

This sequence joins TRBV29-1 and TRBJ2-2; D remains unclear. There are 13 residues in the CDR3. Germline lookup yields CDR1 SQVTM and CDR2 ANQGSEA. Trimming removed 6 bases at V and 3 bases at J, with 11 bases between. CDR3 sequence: CSVGRVDTGELFF. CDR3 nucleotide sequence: TGCAGCGTGGGTCGGGTGGACACCGGGGAGCTGTTTTTT.

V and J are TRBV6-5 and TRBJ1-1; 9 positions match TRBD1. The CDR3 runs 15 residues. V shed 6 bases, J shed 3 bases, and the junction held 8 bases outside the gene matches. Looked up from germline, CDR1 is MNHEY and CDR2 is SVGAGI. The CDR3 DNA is TGTGCCAGCAGACCGGACAGGGGAAAGTACACTGAAGCTTTCTTT. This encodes CASRPDRGKYTEAFF.

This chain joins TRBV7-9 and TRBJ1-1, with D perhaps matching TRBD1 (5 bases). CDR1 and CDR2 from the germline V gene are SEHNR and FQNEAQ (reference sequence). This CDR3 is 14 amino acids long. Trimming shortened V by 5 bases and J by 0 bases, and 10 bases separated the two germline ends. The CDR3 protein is CASSRRDLNTEAFF. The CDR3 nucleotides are TGTGCCAGCAGCCGCCGGGACTTGAACACTGAAGCTTTCTTT.

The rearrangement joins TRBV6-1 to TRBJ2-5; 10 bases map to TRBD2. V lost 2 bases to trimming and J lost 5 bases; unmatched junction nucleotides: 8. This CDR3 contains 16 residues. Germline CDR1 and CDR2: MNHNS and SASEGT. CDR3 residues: CASSEFLAGARETQYF. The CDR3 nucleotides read TGTGCCAGCAGTGAATTTCTAGCGGGAGCCAGGGAGACCCAGTACTTC.

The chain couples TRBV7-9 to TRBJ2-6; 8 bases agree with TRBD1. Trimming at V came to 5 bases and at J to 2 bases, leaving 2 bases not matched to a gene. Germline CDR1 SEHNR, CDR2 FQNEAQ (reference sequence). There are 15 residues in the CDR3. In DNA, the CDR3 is TGTGCCAGCAGCCTCAGGGGGCCTGGGGCCAACGTCCTGACTTTC. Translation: CASSLRGPGANVLTF.

The CDR3 loop reads CAWSILAGGTDTQYF. CDR3 DNA: TGTGCCTGGAGCATCCTAGCGGGGGGCACAGATACGCAGTATTTT. The chain uses TRBV30 and TRBJ2-3; TRBD2 matches 10 bases. This CDR3 has 15 amino acids. Per germline, CDR1 GTSNPN and CDR2 SVGIG (reference sequence). V lost 3 bases, J lost 1 base, and 4 bases stayed unmatched.

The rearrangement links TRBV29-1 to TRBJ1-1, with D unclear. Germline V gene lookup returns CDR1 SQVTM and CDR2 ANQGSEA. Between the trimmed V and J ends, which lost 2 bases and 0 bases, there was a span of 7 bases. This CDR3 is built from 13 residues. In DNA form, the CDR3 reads TGCAGCGTTGAACGTCGGCTGAACACTGAAGCTTTCTTT. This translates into CSVERRLNTEAFF.

The CDR3 is CASSLAWVAGRADTQYF. CDR3 coding DNA: TGCGCCAGCAGCTTGGCGTGGGTAGCGGGAAGGGCAGATACGCAGTATTTT. The chain links TRBV5-1 to TRBJ2-3; 8 bases line up with TRBD2. Germline assignment: CDR1 SGHRS and CDR2 YFSETQ. The CDR3 contains 17 residues. Losses at the gene ends were 0 bases for V and 4 bases for J; bases not matched to a gene: 10.

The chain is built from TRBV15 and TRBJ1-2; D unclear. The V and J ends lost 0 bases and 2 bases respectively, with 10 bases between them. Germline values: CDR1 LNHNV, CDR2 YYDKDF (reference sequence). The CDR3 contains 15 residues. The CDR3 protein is CATSRDPGSNYGYTF. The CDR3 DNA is TGTGCCACCAGCAGAGATCCGGGATCAAACTATGGCTACACCTTC.

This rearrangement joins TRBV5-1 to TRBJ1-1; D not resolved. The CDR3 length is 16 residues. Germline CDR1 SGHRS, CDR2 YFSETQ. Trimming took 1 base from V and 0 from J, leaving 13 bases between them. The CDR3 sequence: CASSLSFGVMNTEAFF. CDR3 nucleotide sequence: TGCGCCAGCAGCTTGTCCTTCGGAGTAATGAACACTGAAGCTTTCTTT.

Here the CDR3 DNA reads TGCGCCAGCAGCCAAGAATGGCGAGGGGTTGGCTACGAGCAGTACTTC. Its protein is CASSQEWRGVGYEQYF. The chain is built from TRBV4-3 and TRBJ2-7; D could derive from TRBD1 or TRBD2 (5 bases each). Germline V gene data show CDR1 as LGHNA and CDR2 as YSLEER. The CDR3 contains 16 residues. V was trimmed by 0 bases and J by 3 bases, leaving 15 bases between them.

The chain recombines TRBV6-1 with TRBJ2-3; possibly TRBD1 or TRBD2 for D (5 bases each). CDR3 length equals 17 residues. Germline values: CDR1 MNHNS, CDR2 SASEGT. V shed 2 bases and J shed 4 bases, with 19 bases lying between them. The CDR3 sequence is CASSEPRTYGSADTQYF. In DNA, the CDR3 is TGTGCCAGCAGTGAACCCAGGACATACGGTAGCGCAGATACGCAGTATTTT.

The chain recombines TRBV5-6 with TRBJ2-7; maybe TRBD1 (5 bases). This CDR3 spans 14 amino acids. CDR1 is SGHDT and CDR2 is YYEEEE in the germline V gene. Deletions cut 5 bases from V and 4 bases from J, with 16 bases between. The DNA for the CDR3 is TGTGCCAGCAGTCGTATGACAGCAACATACGAGCAGTACTTC. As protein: CASSRMTATYEQYF.

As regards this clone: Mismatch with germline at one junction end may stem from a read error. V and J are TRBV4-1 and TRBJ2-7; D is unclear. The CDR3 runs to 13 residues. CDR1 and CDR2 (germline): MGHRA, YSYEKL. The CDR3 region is CASSPQTSNEQYF. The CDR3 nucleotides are TGCGCCAGCAGCCCACAAACCTCCAACGAGCAGTACTTC.

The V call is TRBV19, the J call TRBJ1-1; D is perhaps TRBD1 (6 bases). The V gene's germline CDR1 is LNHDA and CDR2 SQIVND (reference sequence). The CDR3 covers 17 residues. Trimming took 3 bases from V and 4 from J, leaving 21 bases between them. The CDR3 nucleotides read TGTGCCAGTAGTATCCTGTATCTTACCAGGGGCGGCACTGAAGCTTTCTTT. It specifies CASSILYLTRGGTEAFF.

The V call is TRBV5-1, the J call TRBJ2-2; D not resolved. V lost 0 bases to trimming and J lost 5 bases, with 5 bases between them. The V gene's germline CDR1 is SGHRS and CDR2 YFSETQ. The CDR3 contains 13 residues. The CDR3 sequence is CASSLDRTGELFF. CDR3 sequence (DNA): TGCGCCAGCAGCTTGGACAGAACCGGGGAGCTGTTTTTT.

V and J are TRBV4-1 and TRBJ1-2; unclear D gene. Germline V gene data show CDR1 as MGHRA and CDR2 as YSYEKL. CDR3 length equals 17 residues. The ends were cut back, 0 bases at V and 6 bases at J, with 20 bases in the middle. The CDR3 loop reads CASSQERSNTGVDGYTF. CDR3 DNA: TGCGCCAGCAGCCAAGAACGGAGTAACACCGGGGTAGATGGCTACACCTTC.

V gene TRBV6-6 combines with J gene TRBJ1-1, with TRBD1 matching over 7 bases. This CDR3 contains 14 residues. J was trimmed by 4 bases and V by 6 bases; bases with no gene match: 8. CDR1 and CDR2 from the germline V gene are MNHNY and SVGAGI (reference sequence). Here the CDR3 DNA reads TGTGCCAGCAGGGATAGGGGGCTGGGCACTGAAGCTTTCTTT. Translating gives CASRDRGLGTEAFF.

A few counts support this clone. The CDR3 region is CASARGGYGYTF. The CDR3, as DNA: TGTGCCAGCGCGCGAGGGGGGTATGGCTACACCTTC. The chain couples TRBV6-5 to TRBJ1-2; D might be TRBD1 (6 bases). V was cut by 8 bases and J by 5 bases, with 12 bases left in between. The CDR3 runs to 12 residues. CDR1 is MNHEY, CDR2 SVGAGI, per germline.